The 29 T cell receptor beta chains below were found in one sample sequenced in a study of cytomegalovirus exposure and HLA in healthy donors. TCRdb's table, derived via immunoSEQ multiplex PCR, lists solely in-frame clones and lacks some. The repertoire consists of roughly 300,000 clones, with about nine tenths occurring once and the leading ten covering 0.7% to 0.85%. Sequenced material: PBMCs. Receptor source: a woman in her late teens or twenties in good health and CMV-seronegative.

There are a few counts of this clone. The chain has TRBV28 and TRBJ2-1; D gene unclear. Trimming shortened V by 2 bases and J by 8 bases, and 4 bases separated the two germline ends. Germline lookup yields CDR1 MDHEN and CDR2 SYDVKM. The CDR3 sequence is 11 residues long. The CDR3 loop reads CASSLLDEQFF. In nucleotides, the CDR3 is TGTGCCAGCAGTTTACTCGATGAGCAGTTCTTC.

V is TRBV6-1 and J is TRBJ2-1; 8 bases align to TRBD2. Germline loops: CDR1 MNHNS, CDR2 SASEGT. V was pared by 8 bases and J by 5 bases, with 11 bases of the junction left unmatched. The CDR3 has 15 residues. The CDR3 coding sequence is TGTGCCAGCTTGAACATGTTAGCGGGGAACAATGAGCAGTTCTTC. Translation: CASLNMLAGNNEQFF.

The V gene is TRBV4-3, the J gene TRBJ1-4, with 10 bases identical to TRBD1. The CDR3 contains 16 residues. J gave up 8 bases and V 4 bases, and 10 bases lay outside the gene matches. Germline CDR1 is LGHNA and CDR2 is YSLEER. Written as DNA, the CDR3 is TGCGCCAGCAGCCCCTCATCCCCGGGACAGGGGGAAAAACTGTTTTTT. It encodes CASSPSSPGQGEKLFF.

This clone turned up a few times. The rearrangement joins TRBV7-2 to TRBJ2-2; D is possibly TRBD1 (6 bases). CDR1 and CDR2 (germline): SGHTA, FQGNSA. CDR3 length equals 16 residues. Trimming took 4 bases from V and 0 from J, leaving 12 bases between them. This CDR3 is CASSSGAVANTGELFF. The CDR3 nucleotides read TGTGCCAGCAGCTCAGGGGCGGTCGCGAACACCGGGGAGCTGTTTTTT.

This sequence joins TRBV27 and TRBJ2-1, with TRBD1 identical over 9 bases. The V gene's germline CDR1 is MNHEY and CDR2 SMNVEV (reference sequence). The CDR3 spans 16 residues. Trimming at V came to 9 bases and at J to 4 bases, leaving 13 bases not matched to a gene. The CDR3 DNA reads TGTGCCAGTGAAGGGACCGGGACAGGGCAGTACAATGAGCAGTTCTTC. Encoded protein: CASEGTGTGQYNEQFF.

The chain couples TRBV11-3 to TRBJ2-7; 15 nucleotides line up with TRBD2. This CDR3 is built from 18 residues. Germline assignment: CDR1 SGHNT and CDR2 YENEEA. V lost 5 bases to trimming and J lost 2 bases; unmatched junction nucleotides: 10. CDR3 in DNA: TGTGCCAGCAGCCACTCTTCGGGACTAGCGGGGGGTACCTACGAGCAGTACTTC. Its protein product is CASSHSSGLAGGTYEQYF.

The genes are TRBV27 and TRBJ2-7, with 10 bases identical to TRBD1. The germline gives CDR1 MNHEY, CDR2 SMNVEV (reference sequence). This CDR3 has 14 residues. V trimming: 4 bases; J trimming: 7 bases; junction bases outside the gene matches: 7. CDR3 residues: CASSSPDRGGEQYF. The DNA for the CDR3 is TGTGCCAGCAGTTCCCCGGACAGGGGGGGTGAGCAGTACTTC.

This clone has just one count. This chain uses TRBV19 with TRBJ1-1; TRBD1 is a possible D gene (5 bases). CDR1 is LNHDA and CDR2 is SQIVND in the germline V gene (reference sequence). The CDR3 is 13 amino acids. V was pared by 9 bases and J by 4 bases, with 15 bases between. The CDR3 DNA is TGTGCCAGCTCCCAGGGAGGAAGCACTGAAGCTTTCTTT. Translating it yields CASSQGGSTEAFF. The full variable domain, with the rest looked up from reference TRBV19 and TRBJ1-1, is DGGITQSPKYLFRKEGQNVTLSCEQNLNHDAMYWYRQDPGQGLRLIYYSQIVNDFQKGDIAEGYSVSREKKESFPLTVTSAQKNPTAFYLCASSQGGSTEAFFGQGTRLTVV.

The genes are TRBV5-1 and TRBJ2-1, with a possible D match to TRBD2 (5 bases). Trimming removed 4 bases at V and 5 bases at J, with 16 bases between. Germline loops: CDR1 SGHRS, CDR2 YFSETQ. The CDR3 spans 15 residues. The CDR3: CASSAPSFGNNEQFF. The DNA of the CDR3 is TGCGCCAGCAGCGCCCCTAGTTTCGGGAACAATGAGCAGTTCTTC.

The chain carries TRBV27 and TRBJ2-3; 11 nucleotides line up with TRBD2. Looked up from germline, CDR1 is MNHEY and CDR2 is SMNVEV (reference sequence). The CDR3 consists of 15 residues. The V and J ends lost 4 bases and 4 bases, in that order; junction bases with no gene match: 4. CDR3 DNA: TGTGCCAGCAGTTCCGCTAGCGGGAGGTCAGATACGCAGTATTTT. Its translation is CASSSASGRSDTQYF.

This clone was seen a few times. The chain links TRBV10-3 to TRBJ2-1; D perhaps matches TRBD2 (6 bases). The CDR3 runs 12 residues. Deletions cut 6 bases from V and 7 bases from J, with 10 bases between. Germline lookup yields CDR1 ENHRY and CDR2 SYGVKD. CDR3 nucleotide sequence: TGTGCCATCAGCGGGAGAAAGAATGAGCAGTTCTTC. Translation: CAISGRKNEQFF.

The rearrangement joins TRBV15 to TRBJ2-7; the D gene is possibly TRBD2 (6 bases). The CDR3 extends over 14 amino acids. Trimming stripped 3 bases from V and 2 bases from J, with 11 bases between. Germline CDR1 reads LNHNV; CDR2 reads YYDKDF (reference sequence). The DNA for the CDR3 is TGTGCCACCAGCAGTGGGACTTACCCCTACGAGCAGTACTTC. Protein product: CATSSGTYPYEQYF. The entire variable domain, with the rest obtained from reference TRBV15 and TRBJ2-7, is as follows: DAMVIQNPRYQVTQFGKPVTLSCSQTLNHNVMYWYQQKSSQAPKLLFHYYDKDFNNEADTPDNFQSRRPNTSFCFLDIRSPGLGDTAMYLCATSSGTYPYEQYFGPGTRLTVT.

The chain recombines TRBV11-2 with TRBJ2-2; D uncertain. Germline V gene sequence: CDR1 SGHAT, CDR2 FQNNGV. This CDR3 contains 16 residues. Trimming left V 1 base short and J 4 bases short, with 13 bases between. CDR3 bases: TGTGCCAGCAGCTTAGCTGGGCAGGTCGGCACCGGGGAGCTGTTTTTT. Its protein is CASSLAGQVGTGELFF.

About this clone: Just one base apart from a much larger clone, this may be a read error. The J gene is TRBJ2-7, the V gene TRBV7-2, with 7 bases matching TRBD1. The V and J ends lost 5 bases and 1 base, in that order; junction bases with no gene match: 2. This CDR3 has 13 amino acids. CDR1 is SGHTA and CDR2 is FQGNSA in the germline V gene. CDR3 in amino acids: CASSPDRSYEQYF. In DNA form, the CDR3 reads TGTGCCAGCAGCCCGGACAGGTCCTACGAGCAGTACTTC. Looking up the rest from reference TRBV7-2 and TRBJ2-7 gives the full variable domain: GAGVSQSPSNKVTEKGKDVELRCDPISGHTALYWYRQSLGQGLEFLIYFQGNSAPDKSGLPSDRFSAERTGGSVSTLTIQRTQQEDSAVYLCASSPDRSYEQYFGPGTRLTVT.

The CDR3 loop reads CAISETTGAYEQYF. CDR3 sequence (DNA): TGTGCCATCAGTGAGACCACCGGGGCCTACGAGCAGTACTTC. The rearrangement joins TRBV10-3 to TRBJ2-7, with a tentative D call TRBD2 (5 bases). The CDR3 is made up of 14 amino acids. CDR1 ENHRY and CDR2 SYGVKD come from the germline V gene. V was cut by 2 bases and J by 2 bases, with 10 bases left in between.

V usage is TRBV4-3 and J usage is TRBJ1-2; D perhaps matches TRBD1 (6 bases). The CDR3 loop spans 16 amino acids. V lost 0 bases and J 7 bases, leaving 18 bases between the germline ends. The germline V gene encodes CDR1 LGHNA and CDR2 YSLEER. CDR3 amino acids: CASSQDRDRLFGGYTF. CDR3 DNA sequence: TGCGCCAGCAGCCAAGATCGCGACAGGTTATTCGGTGGCTACACCTTC.

The J gene is TRBJ1-1, the V gene TRBV28; D not resolved. There are 16 residues in the CDR3. Trimming removed 5 bases from V and 4 bases from J, with 20 bases in between. Per the germline V gene, CDR1 is MDHEN and CDR2 is SYDVKM. CDR3: CASSPQSEGRGTEAFF. For the CDR3, the DNA is TGTGCCAGCAGTCCACAAAGTGAAGGGAGAGGCACTGAAGCTTTCTTT.

In this sample, this clone turned up once. The V and J genes are TRBV19 and TRBJ2-7; 8 bases are shared with TRBD1. The CDR3 is 16 amino acids. V was pared by 1 base and J by 5 bases, with 10 bases of the junction left unmatched. The V gene's germline CDR1 is LNHDA and CDR2 SQIVND (reference sequence). The CDR3 spells CASSIVPGRGQHEQYF. In nucleotides, the CDR3 is TGTGCCAGTAGTATAGTCCCCGGCAGGGGGCAACACGAGCAGTACTTC.

The chain recombines TRBV6-6 with TRBJ2-5, with 8 bases identical to TRBD1. The CDR3 covers 14 residues. J gave up 4 bases and V 5 bases, and 6 bases lay outside the gene matches. Germline V lookup: CDR1 MNHNY, CDR2 SVGAGI (reference sequence). The CDR3 region has the DNA TGTGCCAGCAGTCTACAGACAGGGGTAGAGACCCAGTACTTC. Protein sequence: CASSLQTGVETQYF.

The rearrangement uses TRBV18 and TRBJ2-4, with 8 bases identical to TRBD1. The CDR3 loop spans 14 amino acids. V shed 4 bases and J 7 bases; nucleotides not matched to a gene: 6. Germline loops: CDR1 KGHSH, CDR2 LQKENI. The CDR3 nucleotides are TGTGCCAGCTCACGCCCGACAGGGGATAACATTCAGTACTTC. Translation: CASSRPTGDNIQYF.

J is TRBJ2-3 and V is TRBV5-1, with a possible D match to TRBD2 (5 bases). This CDR3 is built from 14 residues. Germline V gives CDR1 SGHRS, CDR2 YFSETQ. Trimming left V 6 bases short and J 4 bases short, with 15 bases between. The CDR3, as DNA: TGCGCCAGCAAAGCGGATGTGAGCGCAGATACGCAGTATTTT. Protein: CASKADVSADTQYF. The full variable domain, with the rest looked up from reference TRBV5-1 and TRBJ2-3, is KAGVTQTPRYLIKTRGQQVTLSCSPISGHRSVSWYQQTPGQGLQFLFEYFSETQRNKGNFPGRFSGRQFSNSRSEMNVSTLELGDSALYLCASKADVSADTQYFGPGTRLTVL.

The V gene is TRBV4-3, the J gene TRBJ1-2, with a weak D call TRBD1 (5 bases). This CDR3 has 14 amino acids. Germline V gene lookup returns CDR1 LGHNA and CDR2 YSLEER. Trimming pared 0 bases from V and 8 bases from J, leaving 13 bases between. The CDR3 protein is CASSQDQGSVGYTF. CDR3 nucleotide sequence: TGCGCCAGCAGCCAAGATCAGGGTTCGGTCGGCTACACCTTC.

This clone was counted a few times. The V call is TRBV2, the J call TRBJ1-1; TRBD1 agrees at 10 bases. CDR1 SNHLY and CDR2 FYNNEI come from the germline V gene. Germline trimming cut 11 bases from V and 4 bases from J; bases unmatched to any gene: 4. This CDR3 spans 12 amino acids. The CDR3 loop is CAGGQGFTEAFF. For the CDR3, the DNA is TGTGCCGGGGGACAGGGGTTCACTGAAGCTTTCTTT.

On this clone: Distinct nucleotide sequences in the sample also encode this CDR3. The chain links TRBV18 to TRBJ2-3; D possibly corresponds to TRBD1 (6 bases). V was trimmed by 0 bases and J by 4 bases, leaving 11 bases between them. Per the germline V gene, CDR1 is KGHSH and CDR2 is LQKENI. The CDR3 has 15 amino acids. The chain's CDR3 is CASSPPLAGADTQYF. DNA of the CDR3: TGTGCCAGCTCACCACCGCTCGCAGGGGCAGATACGCAGTATTTT. Combining the CDR3 with reference TRBV18 and TRBJ2-3 gives the whole variable domain NAGVMQNPRHLVRRRGQEARLRCSPMKGHSHVYWYRQLPEEGLKFMVYLQKENIIDESGMPKERFSAEFPKEGPSILRIQQVVRGDSAAYFCASSPPLAGADTQYFGPGTRLTVL.

The chain has TRBV29-1 and TRBJ2-6; no firm D call. V shed 5 bases and J shed 2 bases, with 7 bases lying between them. Per the germline V gene, CDR1 is SQVTM and CDR2 is ANQGSEA. This CDR3 has 13 amino acids. The CDR3 DNA is TGCAGCGTTTTCTCAGCTGGGGCCAACGTCCTGACTTTC. This sequence encodes CSVFSAGANVLTF. The full variable domain, completed using reference TRBV29-1 and TRBJ2-6, is SAVISQKPSRDICQRGTSLTIQCQVDSQVTMMFWYRQQPGQSLTLIATANQGSEATYESGFVIDKFPISRPNLTFSTLTVSNMSPEDSSIYLCSVFSAGANVLTFGAGSRLTVL.

J is TRBJ2-1 and V is TRBV18; 11 bases align to TRBD2. The junction had 3 bases not matched to a gene; V was cut back by 5 bases and J by 3 bases. The CDR3 consists of 15 residues. Looked up from germline, CDR1 is KGHSH and CDR2 is LQKENI. CDR3 loop: CASSTGTSGYNEQFF. CDR3 DNA sequence: TGTGCCAGCTCAACCGGGACTAGCGGCTACAATGAGCAGTTCTTC.

The V gene is TRBV19, the J gene TRBJ1-3; D gene uncertain. The CDR3 consists of 15 residues. V lost 6 bases and J 3 bases, leaving 15 bases between the germline ends. Germline V lookup: CDR1 LNHDA, CDR2 SQIVND (reference sequence). The CDR3 spells CASSAPGRGGNTIYF. CDR3 nucleotides: TGTGCCAGTAGCGCCCCGGGAAGAGGTGGAAACACCATATATTTT.

The chain has TRBV6-6 and TRBJ2-1; TRBD2 aligns across 8 bases. V shed 2 bases, J shed 1 base, and the junction held 4 bases outside the gene matches. Germline CDR1 and CDR2: MNHNY and SVGAGI (reference sequence). The CDR3 runs 16 residues. CDR3 sequence reads: CASSYEASGSYNEQFF. The CDR3 region has the DNA TGTGCCAGCAGTTACGAGGCTAGCGGGTCCTACAATGAGCAGTTCTTC.

The chain has TRBV9 and TRBJ2-2; 11 positions agree with TRBD1. The CDR3 consists of 15 residues. Per germline, CDR1 SGDLS and CDR2 YYNGEE. Losses at the gene ends were 4 bases for V and 7 bases for J; bases not matched to a gene: 6. CDR3: CASSPRTGGSGELFF. The CDR3 region has the DNA TGTGCCAGCAGCCCCCGGACAGGGGGCAGCGGGGAGCTGTTTTTT.